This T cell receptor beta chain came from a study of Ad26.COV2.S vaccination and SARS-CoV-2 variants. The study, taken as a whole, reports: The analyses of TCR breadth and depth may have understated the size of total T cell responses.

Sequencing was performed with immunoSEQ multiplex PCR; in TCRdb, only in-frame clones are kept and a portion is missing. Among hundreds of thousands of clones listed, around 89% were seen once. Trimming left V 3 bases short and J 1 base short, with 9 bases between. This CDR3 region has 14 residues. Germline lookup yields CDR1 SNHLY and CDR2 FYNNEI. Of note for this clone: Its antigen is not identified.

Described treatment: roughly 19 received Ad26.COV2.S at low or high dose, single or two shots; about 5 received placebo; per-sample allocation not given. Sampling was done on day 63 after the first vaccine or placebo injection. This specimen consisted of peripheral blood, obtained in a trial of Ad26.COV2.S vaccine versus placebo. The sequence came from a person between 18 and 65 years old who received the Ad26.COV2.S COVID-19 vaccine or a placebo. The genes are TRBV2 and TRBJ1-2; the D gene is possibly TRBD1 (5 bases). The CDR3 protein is CASSDKGDNYGYTF. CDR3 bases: TGTGCCAGCAGTGATAAAGGGGATAACTATGGCTACACCTTC.